This T cell receptor beta chain emerged from a study of shared clonotypes between healthy human individuals. CD45RO-negative, CCR7-positively selected cells formed the naive CD8 fraction, excluding terminally differentiated effector memory CD45RA+ cells. Per germline, CDR1 MDHEN and CDR2 SYDVKM. This CDR3 comprises 17 residues. V dropped 3 bases and J dropped 6; count of bases not matched to a gene: 11. This clone has just a few counts. Authors' analysis steps: Junction-only sequences produced by ImmunoSEQ had no quality scores, so filtering differed. Profiled with immunoSEQ multiplex PCR; TCRdb holds only in-frame clones, not every one. The V and J calls and the clone size are those of that table, but D and trimming were determined from the DNA. The sample gives about 820,000 clones, around 92% of which show up once; under 30% is in the top ten.

The chain has TRBV28 and TRBJ2-1; 10 nucleotides agree with TRBD2. This clonotype was sampled from a man under 40 in good health. Sequences were obtained from naive CD8+ T cells sorted from blood. The CDR3 bases are TGTGCCAGCAGTTTGGTTTTCGGGACTAGCGAGAGCAATGAGCAGTTCTTC. As protein: CASSLVFGTSESNEQFF.